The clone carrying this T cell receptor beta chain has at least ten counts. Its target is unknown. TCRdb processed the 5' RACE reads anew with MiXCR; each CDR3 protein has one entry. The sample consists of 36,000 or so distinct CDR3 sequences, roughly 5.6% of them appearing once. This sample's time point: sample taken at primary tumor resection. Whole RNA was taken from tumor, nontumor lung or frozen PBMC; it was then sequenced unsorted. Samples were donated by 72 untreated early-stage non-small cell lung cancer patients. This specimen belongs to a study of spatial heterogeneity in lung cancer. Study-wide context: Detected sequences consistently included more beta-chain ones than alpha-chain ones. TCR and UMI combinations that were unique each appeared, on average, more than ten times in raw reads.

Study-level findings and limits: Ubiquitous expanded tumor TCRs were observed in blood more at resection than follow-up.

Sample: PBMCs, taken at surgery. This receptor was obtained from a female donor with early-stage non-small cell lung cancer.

The CDR3 sequence is CASSEYPGAGTDTQYF. CDR3 nucleotides: TGCGCCAGCAGTGAGTATCCGGGGGCCGGCACAGATACGCAGTATTTT. V and J are TRBV10-1 and TRBJ2-3, with D perhaps TRBD1 or TRBD2 (6 bases each). The CDR3 length is 16 residues. Germline CDR1 WNHNN, CDR2 SYGVQD (reference sequence). Trimming removed 1 base at V and 1 base at J, with 12 bases between.